The 26 T cell receptor beta chains below were found in one sample sequenced in a study of beta chain features in type 1 diabetes. Expressed TCRB transcripts were sequenced because the entire RNA isolate underwent reverse transcription. Sequenced by immunoSEQ multiplex PCR; TCRdb stores in-frame clones only, minus some. The sample lists about 130,000 clones, about a tenth seen once, with roughly 0.74% in the top ten. The sequencing sample was made of central memory CD4+ T cells from blood. The receptors were gathered from a young man in good health.

The CDR3 is CASSSGLAGVHEQYF. CDR3 DNA sequence: TGTGCCAGCAGTTCGGGACTAGCGGGGGTCCACGAGCAGTACTTC. The rearrangement uses TRBV27 and TRBJ2-7; 14 bases fit TRBD2. Germline V CDR1 and CDR2: MNHEY, SMNVEV (reference sequence). The V gene end was trimmed by 4 bases and the J gene end by 5 bases; junction bases not matched to a gene: 4. The CDR3 runs to 15 residues.

This clone has ten or more counts. The rearrangement joins TRBV7-7 to TRBJ2-7, with 7 positions matching TRBD1. Trimming at V came to 3 bases and at J to 4 bases, leaving 3 bases not matched to a gene. Germline CDR1 and CDR2: SSHAT and FNYEAQ (reference sequence). The CDR3 length is 13 residues. This CDR3 reads CASSLEQGYEQYF. DNA of the CDR3: TGTGCCAGCAGCTTGGAACAGGGGTACGAGCAGTACTTC.

This clone was observed at least ten times. CDR3 DNA sequence: TGTGCCAGCAGCCCTGATGGGGGACGGGAGCACGAGCAGTACTTC. Protein: CASSPDGGREHEQYF. The chain joins TRBV9 to TRBJ2-7; tentative D call: TRBD2 (6 bases). The CDR3 has 15 amino acids. V dropped 4 bases and J dropped 5 bases, with 19 bases sitting between them. The germline V gene has CDR1 SGDLS and CDR2 YYNGEE.

The chain is built from TRBV7-9 and TRBJ1-1; D is unclear. The germline V gene has CDR1 SEHNR and CDR2 FQNEAQ (reference sequence). The V end lost 7 bases, the J end lost 1 base, and 7 bases lay between the germline ends. The CDR3 consists of 12 residues. CDR3 coding DNA: TGTGCCAGCACCCTAGAGAACACTGAAGCTTTCTTT. Translation: CASTLENTEAFF.

The chain links TRBV6-1 to TRBJ1-3; tentatively, D is TRBD1 (6 bases). Trimming shortened V by 8 bases and J by 0 bases, and 11 bases separated the two germline ends. Germline loops: CDR1 MNHNS, CDR2 SASEGT. The CDR3 runs 14 residues. CDR3 amino acids: CASGGQSSGNTIYF. CDR3 nucleotides: TGTGCCAGCGGAGGACAGAGCTCTGGAAACACCATATATTTT.

A few counts support this clone. V usage is TRBV18 and J usage is TRBJ2-3; 9 bases are shared with TRBD1. In germline, CDR1 is KGHSH, CDR2 LQKENI. The CDR3 contains 17 residues. The trim removed 3 bases at V and 3 bases at J, leaving 10 bases unmatched. The CDR3 coding sequence is TGTGCCAGCTCACCTTCGGGTCCGGGACAGGGTACAGATACGCAGTATTTT. Its protein is CASSPSGPGQGTDTQYF.

The sample holds a few counts of this clone. The chain has TRBV7-6 and TRBJ2-5; 8 bases map to TRBD2. Germline V gives CDR1 SGHVS, CDR2 FNYEAQ. V lost 5 bases to trimming and J lost 2 bases; unmatched junction nucleotides: 16. This CDR3 region has 18 residues. CDR3 in amino acids: CASSPERVAGGPQETQYF. The CDR3 coding sequence is TGTGCCAGCAGCCCCGAGAGAGTCGCGGGGGGTCCTCAAGAGACCCAGTACTTC.

This sequence joins TRBV5-1 and TRBJ2-1; D is possibly TRBD2 (8 bases). V was trimmed by 0 bases and J by 9 bases, leaving 19 bases between them. CDR3 length: 16 residues. Per germline, CDR1 SGHRS and CDR2 YFSETQ. CDR3 DNA: TGCGCCAGCAGCTTGGCCAGGGGGACTAGTAGAGGTGAGCAGTTCTTC. Its translation: CASSLARGTSRGEQFF.

The CDR3: CASSSPTGGLNSNQPQHF. The DNA of the CDR3 is TGTGCCAGCAGCAGCCCGACAGGGGGATTGAATAGCAATCAGCCCCAGCATTTT. The chain combines TRBV7-9 with TRBJ1-5; the match to TRBD1 covers 9 bases. The V gene's germline CDR1 is SEHNR and CDR2 FQNEAQ (reference sequence). V lost 5 bases to trimming and J lost 0 bases; unmatched junction nucleotides: 11. The CDR3 covers 18 residues.

The V gene is TRBV11-2, the J gene TRBJ1-6; TRBD1 matches at 10 bases. Germline CDR1 is SGHAT and CDR2 is FQNNGV. The CDR3 is 16 residues long. Germline trimming cut 5 bases from V and 7 bases from J; bases unmatched to any gene: 8. The CDR3 DNA reads TGTGCCAGCAGCCTTGGGACAGGGGAGAAGAATTCACCCCTCCACTTT. Translated, it gives CASSLGTGEKNSPLHF.

This clone occurred a few times. The CDR3 loop reads CAISESDRGQETQYF. The CDR3 DNA reads TGTGCCATCAGTGAGTCGGACAGGGGGCAAGAGACCCAGTACTTC. The gene calls are TRBV10-3 and TRBJ2-5; 10 bases agree with TRBD1. CDR3 length equals 15 residues. The V segment lost 0 bases and the J segment 2 bases; nucleotides outside the gene matches: 0. Germline V lookup: CDR1 ENHRY, CDR2 SYGVKD.

This clone was seen a handful of times. The V call is TRBV7-2, the J call TRBJ2-7; 9 nucleotides line up with TRBD1. This CDR3 is built from 15 residues. Germline V lookup: CDR1 SGHTA, CDR2 FQGNSA. The J segment lost 0 bases and the V segment lost 6 bases, leaving 6 bases of the junction unmatched. The CDR3 DNA reads as TGTGCCAGCAGTTACCGGGACAGGGCCTCCTACGAGCAGTACTTC. Amino acid sequence: CASSYRDRASYEQYF.

This clone has more than one count but fewer than ten. The chain couples TRBV4-3 to TRBJ2-7, with a tentative D call TRBD1 (6 bases). Trimming left V 0 bases short and J 1 base short, with 10 bases between. The CDR3 loop spans 15 amino acids. The germline V gene has CDR1 LGHNA and CDR2 YSLEER. The CDR3 nucleotides read TGCGCCAGCAGCCAAGAACGGACAGCATCCTACGAGCAGTACTTC. Its protein product is CASSQERTASYEQYF.

The V gene is TRBV7-8, the J gene TRBJ2-2; no firm D call. The CDR3 is 14 residues long. Germline lookup yields CDR1 SGHVS and CDR2 FQNEAQ. Between the trimmed V and J ends, which lost 6 bases and 0 bases, there was a span of 8 bases. The CDR3 nucleotides are TGTGCCAGCAGTCAGCGACCGAACACCGGGGAGCTGTTTTTT. This codes for CASSQRPNTGELFF.

This rearrangement joins TRBV7-9 to TRBJ2-3, with 11 bases matching TRBD1. J lost 6 bases, V lost 5 bases, and 16 bases had no gene match. Per the germline V gene, CDR1 is SEHNR and CDR2 is FQNEAQ (reference sequence). This CDR3 contains 18 residues. In DNA, the CDR3 is TGTGCCAGCAGCACCCGAGGGACGACGGGACAGGGGGGCGATACGCAGTATTTT. Residues: CASSTRGTTGQGGDTQYF.

This clone was picked up a small number of times. The J gene is TRBJ2-1, the V gene TRBV20-1; D might be TRBD2 (5 bases). The germline gives CDR1 DFQATT, CDR2 SNEGSKA (reference sequence). Between the trimmed V and J ends, which lost 5 bases and 8 bases, there was a span of 10 bases. This CDR3 has 11 amino acids. The chain's CDR3 is CSALWTDEQFF. CDR3 coding DNA: TGCAGTGCTTTGTGGACTGATGAGCAGTTCTTC.

J is TRBJ2-3 and V is TRBV6-6; D is undetermined. The V end lost 8 bases, the J end lost 1 base, and 10 bases lay between the germline ends. CDR1 MNHNY and CDR2 SVGAGI come from the germline V gene (reference sequence). The CDR3 loop spans 13 amino acids. The DNA of the CDR3 is TGTGCCAGCGCGTCACCTGGCACAGATACGCAGTATTTT. Its protein product is CASASPGTDTQYF.

This clone has a handful of counts. The V gene is TRBV11-2, the J gene TRBJ2-5; D is perhaps TRBD2 (6 bases). V was trimmed by 5 bases and J by 0 bases, leaving 16 bases between them. The germline V gene encodes CDR1 SGHAT and CDR2 FQNNGV. The CDR3 is 16 residues long. The CDR3 DNA follows: TGTGCCAGCAGCCCCTTGGGCGGGGATAACCAAGAGACCCAGTACTTC. It yields the protein CASSPLGGDNQETQYF.

The chain carries TRBV18 and TRBJ2-3, with TRBD2 matching 13 bases. The CDR3 is made up of 17 amino acids. V was clipped by 3 bases and J by 1 base; unmatched bases: 4. In germline, CDR1 is KGHSH, CDR2 LQKENI. The CDR3 here is CASSPSGTSGGTDTQYF. The CDR3 DNA reads TGTGCCAGCTCACCCTCCGGGACTAGCGGGGGCACAGATACGCAGTATTTT.

The J gene is TRBJ2-5, the V gene TRBV5-4, with 9 bases matching TRBD1. Germline V gene sequence: CDR1 SGHNT, CDR2 YYREEE (reference sequence). The V and J ends lost 3 bases and 5 bases, in that order; junction bases with no gene match: 5. The CDR3 is made up of 14 amino acids. This chain's CDR3 is CASSSDRGWETQYF. The CDR3 region has the DNA TGTGCCAGCAGCTCTGACAGGGGGTGGGAGACCCAGTACTTC.

In this sample, this clone turned up many times. J is TRBJ2-1 and V is TRBV29-1; 7 bases fit TRBD2. The CDR3 extends over 14 amino acids. Germline lookup yields CDR1 SQVTM and CDR2 ANQGSEA. With 5 bases clipped from V and 6 bases from J, the junction kept 10 bases outside the gene matches. CDR3 sequence: CSVSLAEKPNEQFF. The CDR3 nucleotides read TGCAGCGTTTCCCTAGCGGAGAAACCCAATGAGCAGTTCTTC.

V is TRBV15 and J is TRBJ2-3; 9 bases are a match to TRBD1. CDR3 length: 14 amino acids. V dropped 9 bases and J dropped 2; count of bases not matched to a gene: 6. Per the germline V gene, CDR1 is LNHNV and CDR2 is YYDKDF (reference sequence). CDR3 residues: CATRGTGSTDTQYF. DNA for the CDR3: TGTGCCACGCGTGGGACAGGGTCCACAGATACGCAGTATTTT.

This clone was counted at least ten times. V usage is TRBV28 and J usage is TRBJ2-7; a possible D gene is TRBD1 (5 bases). The CDR3 runs 12 residues. Germline V CDR1 and CDR2: MDHEN, SYDVKM. V dropped 7 bases and J dropped 2 bases, with 9 bases sitting between them. CDR3 amino acids: CASTAGPYEQYF. As DNA, the CDR3 is TGTGCCAGCACCGCAGGGCCCTACGAGCAGTACTTC.

This clone occurred a few times. Other nucleotide sequences in the sample specify the same CDR3. The chain uses TRBV5-1 and TRBJ1-2; TRBD1 aligns across 7 bases. V shed 1 base and J 4 bases; nucleotides not matched to a gene: 4. This CDR3 is built from 14 residues. CDR1 SGHRS and CDR2 YFSETQ come from the germline V gene. CDR3 loop: CASSLRQGAYGYTF. As DNA, the CDR3 is TGCGCCAGCAGCTTGAGACAGGGAGCCTATGGCTACACCTTC.

The CDR3 DNA sequence: TGTGCCAGCAGTATGTGGGGAGTCGTACCCGGGGAGCTGTTTTTT. Translated, it gives CASSMWGVVPGELFF. The V gene is TRBV2, the J gene TRBJ2-2; D is perhaps TRBD2 (5 bases). Germline lookup yields CDR1 SNHLY and CDR2 FYNNEI. The CDR3 covers 15 residues. The V and J ends lost 5 bases and 6 bases respectively, with 16 bases between them.

This clone turned up a few times. The CDR3, as DNA: TGTGCCAGCAGCCCGCGTATATCTGGCGGGGGCTCCACCGGGGAGCTGTTTTTT. Translating gives CASSPRISGGGSTGELFF. The chain employs TRBV7-8 and TRBJ2-2, with D perhaps TRBD2 (7 bases). CDR3 length equals 18 residues. Germline values: CDR1 SGHVS, CDR2 FQNEAQ. V dropped 5 bases and J dropped 4 bases, with 23 bases sitting between them.